The 12 T cell receptor beta chains listed next were all sequenced from one sample in a study of blood T cells in healthy people across ages. A J-beta primer mix and a sample-barcoded 5' primer were used in a second PCR of roughly 6 to 11 cycles. TCRdb re-derived calls from the 5' RACE reads in MiXCR, one entry per CDR3 protein. The table includes about 700,000 distinct CDR3 sequences, approximately 30% detected once. Sequenced material: blood. These receptors were taken from an elderly woman in good health.

V is TRBV5-1 and J is TRBJ1-1; D unresolved. CDR3 length equals 12 residues. Germline assignment: CDR1 SGHRS and CDR2 YFSETQ. V lost 1 base and J 3 bases, leaving 4 bases between the germline ends. Here the CDR3 reads CASSLQDTEAFF. The CDR3, as DNA: TGCGCCAGCAGCTTGCAGGACACTGAAGCTTTCTTT.

The V call is TRBV20-1, the J call TRBJ2-1; 11 nucleotides align to TRBD2. The ends lost 6 bases at V and 8 bases at J; junction bases unmatched: 12. The CDR3 loop spans 15 amino acids. In germline, CDR1 is DFQATT, CDR2 SNEGSKA (reference sequence). The CDR3 DNA sequence: TGCAGTGCCCTTGCCGTTAGCGGGGGGGCGTATGAGCAGTTCTTC. Encoded protein: CSALAVSGGAYEQFF.

This clonotype was counted at least ten times. The chain couples TRBV7-2 to TRBJ2-7, with 7 nucleotides matching TRBD2. Germline lookup yields CDR1 SGHTA and CDR2 FQGNSA. J was trimmed by 5 bases and V by 4 bases; bases with no gene match: 5. The CDR3 extends over 13 amino acids. For the CDR3, the DNA is TGTGCCAGCAGCTCGCAACGGGGGGACGAGCAGTACTTC. Its translation: CASSSQRGDEQYF. Looking up the rest from reference TRBV7-2 and TRBJ2-7 gives the full variable domain: GAGVSQSPSNKVTEKGKDVELRCDPISGHTALYWYRQSLGQGLEFLIYFQGNSAPDKSGLPSDRFSAERTGGSVSTLTIQRTQQEDSAVYLCASSSQRGDEQYFGPGTRLTVT.

Notes on this clonotype: Possible read error: a much larger clone is one base away. The chain links TRBV4-3 to TRBJ2-1; D is perhaps TRBD1 or TRBD2 (6 bases each). The J call may not be correct, given that the DNA end is closer to TRBJ2-7. The germline CDR1 and CDR2 sequences are LGHNA and YSLEER. This CDR3 contains 18 residues. DNA of the CDR3: TGCGCCAGCAGCCAAGCAGGGGATTGGAGGGATCCTTACAATGAGCAGTACTTC. Residues: CASSQAGDWRDPYNEQYF.

CDR3: CASNPKGSSGRRAIHEQYF. CDR3 nucleotide sequence: TGTGCCAGCAACCCTAAGGGGTCTAGCGGGAGGAGGGCTATTCACGAGCAGTACTTC. The rearrangement uses TRBV6-1 and TRBJ2-7; 11 nucleotides match TRBD2. The V segment lost 7 bases and the J segment 5 bases; nucleotides outside the gene matches: 22. Germline values: CDR1 MNHNS, CDR2 SASEGT. The CDR3 has 19 residues.

This clonotype appeared many times. V usage is TRBV20-1 and J usage is TRBJ2-7; the D is unclear. This CDR3 spans 13 amino acids. Trimming removed 0 bases from V and 7 bases from J, with 13 bases in between. Germline CDR1 is DFQATT and CDR2 is SNEGSKA (reference sequence). The CDR3 spells CSARETKIREQYF. CDR3 bases: TGCAGTGCTAGAGAGACCAAGATAAGGGAGCAGTACTTC.

As for this clonotype: This clone may be a read error of a much larger clone one base away. V is TRBV9 and J is TRBJ2-7; D might be TRBD1 or TRBD2, each matching 6 bases. The end of the DNA fits TRBJ2-5 better, so the J call may be wrong. This CDR3 comprises 12 residues. Germline CDR1 reads SGDLS; CDR2 reads YYNGEE. For the CDR3, the DNA is TGTGCCGGCAGCACGGGGGCCGGGACCCAGTACTTC. Protein: CAGSTGAGTQYF.

This clonotype was counted ten times or more. This sequence joins TRBV18 and TRBJ2-1; D is perhaps TRBD1 (5 bases). The CDR3 contains 15 residues. Germline values: CDR1 KGHSH, CDR2 LQKENI. V was trimmed by 2 bases and J by 5 bases, leaving 13 bases between them. The chain's CDR3 is CASSPMQGTHNEQFF. CDR3 nucleotides: TGTGCCAGCTCACCAATGCAGGGCACCCACAATGAGCAGTTCTTC.

This clonotype was detected many times. The chain joins TRBV20-1 to TRBJ2-5; D is ambiguous. Germline lookup yields CDR1 DFQATT and CDR2 SNEGSKA (reference sequence). The CDR3 runs to 16 residues. V was shortened by 1 base and J by 4 bases, with 19 bases between the two germline ends. CDR3 bases: TGCAGTGCTAGAGTCCCTCGCATGGGTGGGTCAGAGACCCAGTACTTC. It specifies CSARVPRMGGSETQYF.

This clonotype has ten or more counts. The V gene is TRBV6-5, the J gene TRBJ1-2; D remains unclear. Trimming removed 4 bases from V and 8 bases from J, with 17 bases in between. The germline V gene encodes CDR1 MNHEY and CDR2 SVGAGI. This CDR3 region has 14 residues. Here the CDR3 reads CASSFSGLMNGYTF. In DNA form, the CDR3 reads TGTGCCAGCAGTTTCTCCGGGTTGATGAACGGCTACACCTTC.

Details on this clonotype: With a much larger clone just one base away, this may be a read error. This sequence joins TRBV30 and TRBJ1-6, with TRBD1 identical over 8 bases. V dropped 4 bases and J dropped 11; count of bases not matched to a gene: 7. Looked up from germline, CDR1 is GTSNPN and CDR2 is SVGIG (reference sequence). This CDR3 has 13 amino acids. The CDR3, as DNA: TGTGCCTGGAAGGGACAGGCAGGCACACCCCTCCACTTT. Translating it yields CAWKGQAGTPLHF.

Comments on this clonotype: This may come from a read error, since a much larger clone is one base off. The V call is TRBV5-1, the J call TRBJ2-6, with a weak D call TRBD1 (5 bases). There are 14 residues in the CDR3. The germline V gene has CDR1 SGHRS and CDR2 YFSETQ. Here the CDR3 reads CASSLDTGANVRTF. The CDR3 DNA follows: TGCGCCAGCAGCTTGGACACTGGGGCCAACGTCCGGACTTTC.